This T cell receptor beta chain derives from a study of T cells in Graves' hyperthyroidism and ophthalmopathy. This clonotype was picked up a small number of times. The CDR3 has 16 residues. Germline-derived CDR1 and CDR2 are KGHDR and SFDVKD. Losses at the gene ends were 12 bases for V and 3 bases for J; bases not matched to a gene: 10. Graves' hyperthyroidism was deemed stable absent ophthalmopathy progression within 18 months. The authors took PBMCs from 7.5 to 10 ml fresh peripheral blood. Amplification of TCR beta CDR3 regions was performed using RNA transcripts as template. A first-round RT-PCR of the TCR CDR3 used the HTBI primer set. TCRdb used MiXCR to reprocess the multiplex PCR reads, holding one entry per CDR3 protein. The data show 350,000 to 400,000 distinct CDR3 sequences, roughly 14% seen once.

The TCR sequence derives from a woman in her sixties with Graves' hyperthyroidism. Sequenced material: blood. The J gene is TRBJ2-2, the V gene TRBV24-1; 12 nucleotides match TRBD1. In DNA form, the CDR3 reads TGTGCCTGCAGTGGGACAGGGGGCGCCGACACCGGGGAGCTGTTTTTT. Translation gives CACSGTGGADTGELFF.